A single sample is the source of the 9 T cell receptor beta chains below, sequenced in a study of T cell responses to AZD1222 COVID-19 vaccine. Generated by immunoSEQ multiplex PCR, the TCRdb table keeps only in-frame clones and is missing some. The sample yields some 110,000 clones, 80% to 85% seen once. The specimen comprised peripheral blood, sampled on day 0 of AZD1222 vaccination. All receptors derive from an adult in good health.

Turning to this clone: Its ends do not fully match the called genes, so a read error is possible. The chain couples TRBV5-1 to TRBJ1-1, with D unclear. The germline V gene has CDR1 SGHRS and CDR2 YFSETQ. The CDR3 totals 15 residues. CDR3 residues: CASRFSRTGNTEAFF. The CDR3 bases are TGCGCCAGCAGGTTTTCCCGGACGGGAAACACTGAAGCTTTTTTT.

The rearrangement joins TRBV5-1 to TRBJ2-7; possible D gene TRBD1, 6 bases. The CDR3 extends over 13 amino acids. Germline lookup yields CDR1 SGHRS and CDR2 YFSETQ. V was shortened by 5 bases and J by 0 bases, with 9 bases between the two germline ends. CDR3 sequence (DNA): TGCGCCAGCAGAGGGGGAAACTCCTACGAGCAGTACTTC. Translating it yields CASRGGNSYEQYF.

The V call is TRBV5-5, the J call TRBJ2-6; the D is unclear. The CDR3 runs to 16 residues. The V gene lost 2 bases and the J gene lost 1 base, with 10 bases spanning the gap. The germline CDR1 and CDR2 sequences are SGHKS and YYEKEE (reference sequence). The CDR3 sequence is CASSFFLESGANVLTF. DNA for the CDR3: TGTGCCAGCAGCTTTTTTTTGGAATCTGGGGCCAACGTCCTGACTTTC.

The CDR3 sequence: CASSLKERGYGYTF. CDR3 nucleotide sequence: TGTGCCAGCAGTTTAAAAGAACGTGGGTATGGCTACACCTTC. V and J are TRBV28 and TRBJ1-2; D is uncertain. This CDR3 contains 14 residues. The V gene lost 2 bases and the J gene lost 5 bases, with 12 bases spanning the gap. CDR1 MDHEN and CDR2 SYDVKM come from the germline V gene.

In regard to this clone: The junction shows a germline mismatch at one end, possibly a read error. This chain links TRBV7-7 with TRBJ1-4; unclear D gene. CDR1 and CDR2 (germline): SSHAT, FNYEAQ (reference sequence). This CDR3 spans 15 amino acids. The CDR3 sequence is CASSLTFATNEKLFF. The CDR3 nucleotides read TGTGCTAGCAGCTTAACTTTTGCAACTAATGAAAAACTGTTTTTT.

This clone was counted a few times. The rearrangement joins TRBV28 to TRBJ2-5; tentative D call: TRBD1 (7 bases). The CDR3 runs to 14 residues. Germline-derived CDR1 and CDR2 are MDHEN and SYDVKM. V gave up 8 bases and J gave up 5 bases, with 18 bases separating them. The CDR3 spells CASLPAGGRETQYF. The CDR3, as DNA: TGTGCCAGCCTACCCGCAGGGGGGAGGGAGACCCAGTACTTC.

The J gene is TRBJ2-1, the V gene TRBV4-3; TRBD2 matches at 10 bases. Germline V CDR1 and CDR2: LGHNA, YSLEER. Trimming took 5 bases from V and 7 from J; bases not matched to a gene: 8. The CDR3 runs 15 residues. CDR3 residues: CASSFGLAASNEQFF. The CDR3, as DNA: TGCGCCAGCAGCTTCGGACTAGCGGCCTCTAATGAGCAGTTCTTC.

This chain joins TRBV7-2 and TRBJ1-6; 9 positions match TRBD1. The ends lost 5 bases at V and 4 bases at J; junction bases unmatched: 6. The CDR3 runs to 16 residues. Germline values: CDR1 SGHTA, CDR2 FQGNSA. The CDR3 bases are TGTGCCAGCAGCGGAAGGGACAGGGCATATAATTCACCCCTCCACTTT. The encoded protein is CASSGRDRAYNSPLHF.

The chain combines TRBV11-1 with TRBJ1-1, with D possibly TRBD1 on 5 matching bases. Between the trimmed V and J ends, which lost 2 bases and 1 base, there was a span of 11 bases. The CDR3 totals 15 residues. Germline CDR1 SGHAT, CDR2 FQDESV (reference sequence). CDR3 in amino acids: CASSLMQGGNTEAFF. The CDR3 DNA follows: TGTGCCAGCAGCTTAATGCAGGGTGGGAACACTGAAGCTTTCTTT.